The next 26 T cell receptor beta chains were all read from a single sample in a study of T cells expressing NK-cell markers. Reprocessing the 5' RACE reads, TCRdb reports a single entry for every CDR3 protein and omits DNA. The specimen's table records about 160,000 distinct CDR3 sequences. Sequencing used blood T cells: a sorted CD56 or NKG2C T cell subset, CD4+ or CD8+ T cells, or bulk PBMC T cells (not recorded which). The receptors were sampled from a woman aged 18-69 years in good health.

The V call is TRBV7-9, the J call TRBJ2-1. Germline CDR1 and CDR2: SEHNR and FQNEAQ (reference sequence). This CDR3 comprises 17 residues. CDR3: CASSLRASGRAYNEQFF.

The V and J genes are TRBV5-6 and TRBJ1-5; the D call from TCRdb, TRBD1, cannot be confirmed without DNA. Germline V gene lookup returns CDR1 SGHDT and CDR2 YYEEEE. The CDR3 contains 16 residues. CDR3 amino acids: CASSLGTGKSNQPQHF.

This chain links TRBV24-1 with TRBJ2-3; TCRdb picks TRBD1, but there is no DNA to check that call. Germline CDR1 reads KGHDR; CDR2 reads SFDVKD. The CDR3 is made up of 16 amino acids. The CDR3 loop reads CATSDFAGQSTDTQYF.

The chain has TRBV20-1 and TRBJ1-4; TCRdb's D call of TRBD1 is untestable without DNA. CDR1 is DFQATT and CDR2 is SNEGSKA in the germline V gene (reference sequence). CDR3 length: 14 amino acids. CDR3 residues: CSAGTVATNEKLFF.

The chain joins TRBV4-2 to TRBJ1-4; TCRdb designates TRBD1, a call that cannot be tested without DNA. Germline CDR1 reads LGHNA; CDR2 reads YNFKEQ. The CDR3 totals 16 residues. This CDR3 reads CASSQTGTGANEKLFF.

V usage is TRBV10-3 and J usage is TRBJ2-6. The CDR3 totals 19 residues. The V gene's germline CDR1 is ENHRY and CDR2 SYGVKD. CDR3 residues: CAISESYGLTSSGANVLTF.

The CDR3 sequence is CASSQGPLAGGETQYF. This chain links TRBV3-1 with TRBJ2-5; TCRdb selects TRBD2, and the lack of DNA leaves this call unchecked. The length of the CDR3 is 16 residues. Germline V gene data show CDR1 as LGHDT and CDR2 as YNNKEL (reference sequence).

The CDR3 loop reads CATRSGTGAMNTEAFF. This chain connects TRBV6-2 or TRBV6-3 to TRBJ1-1; checking the TCRdb D call of TRBD1 is not possible without DNA. The CDR3 is 16 amino acids. Per the germline V gene, CDR1 is MNHEY and CDR2 is SVGEGT.

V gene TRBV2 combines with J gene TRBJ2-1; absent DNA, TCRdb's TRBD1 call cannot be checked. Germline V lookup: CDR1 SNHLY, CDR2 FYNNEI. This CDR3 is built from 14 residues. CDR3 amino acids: CASGVEFDSNEQFF.

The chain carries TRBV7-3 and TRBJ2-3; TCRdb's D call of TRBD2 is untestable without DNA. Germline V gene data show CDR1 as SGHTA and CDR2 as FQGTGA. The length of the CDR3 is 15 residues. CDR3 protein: CASSLGGTSTDTQYF.

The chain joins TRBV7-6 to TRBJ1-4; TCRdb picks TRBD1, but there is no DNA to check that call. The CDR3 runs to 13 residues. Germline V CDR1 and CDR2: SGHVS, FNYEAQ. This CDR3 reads CASSPSGHEKLFF.

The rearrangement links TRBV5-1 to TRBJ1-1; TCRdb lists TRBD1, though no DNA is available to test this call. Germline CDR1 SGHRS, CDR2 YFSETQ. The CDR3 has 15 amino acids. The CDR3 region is CASSGALTGATEAFF.

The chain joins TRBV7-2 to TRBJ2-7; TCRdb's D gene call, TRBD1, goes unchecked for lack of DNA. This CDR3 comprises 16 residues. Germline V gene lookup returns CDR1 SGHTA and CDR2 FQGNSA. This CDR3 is CASTASRAGLSYEQYF. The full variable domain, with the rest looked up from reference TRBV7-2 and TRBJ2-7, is GAGVSQSPSNKVTEKGKDVELRCDPISGHTALYWYRQSLGQGLEFLIYFQGNSAPDKSGLPSDRFSAERTGGSVSTLTIQRTQQEDSAVYLCASTASRAGLSYEQYFGPGTRLTVT.

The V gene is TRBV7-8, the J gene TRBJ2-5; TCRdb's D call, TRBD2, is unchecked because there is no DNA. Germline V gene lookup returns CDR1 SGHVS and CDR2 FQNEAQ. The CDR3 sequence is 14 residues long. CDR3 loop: CASTTQAGVETQYF.

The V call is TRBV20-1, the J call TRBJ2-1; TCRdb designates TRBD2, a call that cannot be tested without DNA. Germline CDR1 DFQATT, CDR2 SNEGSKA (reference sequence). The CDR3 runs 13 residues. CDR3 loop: CSARSGIRNEQFF.

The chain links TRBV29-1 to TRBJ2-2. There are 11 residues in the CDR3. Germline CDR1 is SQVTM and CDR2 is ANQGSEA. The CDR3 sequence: CGVMNTGELFF.

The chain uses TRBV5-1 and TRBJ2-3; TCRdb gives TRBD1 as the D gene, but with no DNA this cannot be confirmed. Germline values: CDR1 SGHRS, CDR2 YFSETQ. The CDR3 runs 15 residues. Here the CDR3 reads CASSWTGTGTDTQYF.

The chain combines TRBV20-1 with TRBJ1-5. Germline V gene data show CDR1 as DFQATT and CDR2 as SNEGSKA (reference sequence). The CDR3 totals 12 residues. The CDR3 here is CSASRGNQPQHF.

The CDR3 here is CASSPAGTDLIQYF. This chain connects TRBV5-1 to TRBJ2-7; TCRdb designates TRBD1, a call that cannot be tested without DNA. Looked up from germline, CDR1 is SGHRS and CDR2 is YFSETQ. The CDR3 is 14 amino acids.

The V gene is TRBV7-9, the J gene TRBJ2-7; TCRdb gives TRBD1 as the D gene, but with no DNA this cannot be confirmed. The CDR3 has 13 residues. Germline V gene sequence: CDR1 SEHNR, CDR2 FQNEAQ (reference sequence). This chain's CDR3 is CASSPRGESEQYF.

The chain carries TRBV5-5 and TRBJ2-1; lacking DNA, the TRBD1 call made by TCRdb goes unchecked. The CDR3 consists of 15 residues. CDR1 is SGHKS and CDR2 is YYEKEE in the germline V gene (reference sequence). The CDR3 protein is CASSPSQGWYNEQFF.

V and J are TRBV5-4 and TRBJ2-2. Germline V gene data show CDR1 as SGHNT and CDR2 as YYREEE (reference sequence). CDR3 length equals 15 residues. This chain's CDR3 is CASSFGLLGTGELFF.

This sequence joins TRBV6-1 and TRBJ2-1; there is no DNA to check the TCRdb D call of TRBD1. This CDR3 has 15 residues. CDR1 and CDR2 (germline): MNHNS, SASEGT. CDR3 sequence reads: CASSERRGGDNEQFF.

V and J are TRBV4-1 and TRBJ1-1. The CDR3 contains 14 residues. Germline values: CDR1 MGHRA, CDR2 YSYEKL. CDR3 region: CASRGGLMNTEAFF.

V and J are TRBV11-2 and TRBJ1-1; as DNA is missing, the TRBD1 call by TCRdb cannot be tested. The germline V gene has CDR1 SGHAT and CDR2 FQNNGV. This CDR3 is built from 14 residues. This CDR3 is CASSFGTANTEAFF. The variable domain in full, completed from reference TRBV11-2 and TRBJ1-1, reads EAGVAQSPRYKIIEKRQSVAFWCNPISGHATLYWYQQILGQGPKLLIQFQNNGVVDDSQLPKDRFSAERLKGVDSTLKIQPAKLEDSAVYLCASSFGTANTEAFFGQGTRLTVV.

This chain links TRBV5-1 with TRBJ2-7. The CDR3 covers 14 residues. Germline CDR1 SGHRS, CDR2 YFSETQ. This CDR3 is CASSLGSGFYEQYF.